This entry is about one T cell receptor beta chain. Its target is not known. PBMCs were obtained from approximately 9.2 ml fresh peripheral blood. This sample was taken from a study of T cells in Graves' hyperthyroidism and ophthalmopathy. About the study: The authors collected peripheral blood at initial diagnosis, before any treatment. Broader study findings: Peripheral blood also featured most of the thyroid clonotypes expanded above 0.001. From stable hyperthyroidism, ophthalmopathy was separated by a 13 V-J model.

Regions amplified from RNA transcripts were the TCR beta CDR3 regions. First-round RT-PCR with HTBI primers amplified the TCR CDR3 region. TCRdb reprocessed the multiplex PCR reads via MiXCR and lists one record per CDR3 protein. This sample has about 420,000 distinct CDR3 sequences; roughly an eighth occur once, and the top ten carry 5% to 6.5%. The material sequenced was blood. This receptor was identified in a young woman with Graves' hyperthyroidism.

CDR3 loop: CATSREAGGIYNEQFF. DNA of the CDR3: TGTGCCACCAGCAGAGAAGCGGGAGGAATATACAATGAGCAGTTCTTC. The V and J genes are TRBV15 and TRBJ2-1, with 9 bases identical to TRBD2. The ends lost 0 bases at V and 4 bases at J; junction bases unmatched: 4. CDR3 length: 16 amino acids. Germline CDR1 and CDR2: LNHNV and YYDKDF (reference sequence).